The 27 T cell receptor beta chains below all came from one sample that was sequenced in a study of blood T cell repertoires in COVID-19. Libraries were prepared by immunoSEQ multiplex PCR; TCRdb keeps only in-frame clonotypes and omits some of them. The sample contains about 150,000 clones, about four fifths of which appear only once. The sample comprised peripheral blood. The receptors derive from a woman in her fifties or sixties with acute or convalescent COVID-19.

The CDR3 sequence is CAIILVAALGTEAFF. The CDR3 nucleotides read TGTGCCATCATCTTAGTTGCGGCACTTGGGACTGAAGCTTTCTTT. The J gene is TRBJ1-1, the V gene TRBV7-6; D is ambiguous. V dropped 10 bases and J dropped 5 bases, with 23 bases sitting between them. Looked up from germline, CDR1 is SGHVS and CDR2 is FNYEAQ. The CDR3 is 15 amino acids.

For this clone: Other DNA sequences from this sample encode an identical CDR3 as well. The CDR3 bases are TGTGCCAGCAGTTATGAGGGAGATGGCTACACCTTC. This gives the protein CASSYEGDGYTF. The V and J genes are TRBV6-2 or TRBV6-3 and TRBJ1-2; D unclear. The CDR3 contains 12 residues. V lost 3 bases to trimming and J lost 6 bases, with 8 bases between them. Germline V lookup: CDR1 MNHEY, CDR2 SVGEGT.

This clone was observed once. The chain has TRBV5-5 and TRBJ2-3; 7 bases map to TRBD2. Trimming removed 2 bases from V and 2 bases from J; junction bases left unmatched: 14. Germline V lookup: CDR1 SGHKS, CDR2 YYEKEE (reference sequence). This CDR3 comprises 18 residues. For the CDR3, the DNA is TGTGCCAGCAGCTTCTACAGCGGGGCCCGGCCCAACACAGATACGCAGTATTTT. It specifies CASSFYSGARPNTDTQYF.

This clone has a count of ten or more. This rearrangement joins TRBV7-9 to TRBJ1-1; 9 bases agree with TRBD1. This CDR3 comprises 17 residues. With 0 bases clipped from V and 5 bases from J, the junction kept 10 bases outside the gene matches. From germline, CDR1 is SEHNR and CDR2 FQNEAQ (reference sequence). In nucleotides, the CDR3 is TGTGCCAGCAGCTTAGCGGACAGGGGCCGGCGGGAGACTGAAGCTTTCTTT. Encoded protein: CASSLADRGRRETEAFF.

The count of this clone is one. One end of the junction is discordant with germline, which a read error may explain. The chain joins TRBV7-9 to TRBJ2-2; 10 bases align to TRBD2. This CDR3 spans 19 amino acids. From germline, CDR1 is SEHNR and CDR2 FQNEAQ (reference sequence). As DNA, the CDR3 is TGTGCCAGCAGCTCCCCGGAGCGGGGGGGGAAATTCACCACCCGGGAGCTGTTTTTT. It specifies CASSSPERGGKFTTRELFF.

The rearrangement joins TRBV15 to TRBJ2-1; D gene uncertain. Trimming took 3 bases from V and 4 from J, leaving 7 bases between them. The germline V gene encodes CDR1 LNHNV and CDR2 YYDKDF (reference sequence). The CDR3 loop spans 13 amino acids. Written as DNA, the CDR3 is TGTGCCACCAGCAGTGGCAGTTACAATGAGCAGTTCTTC. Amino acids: CATSSGSYNEQFF. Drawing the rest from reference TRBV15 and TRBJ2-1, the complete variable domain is DAMVIQNPRYQVTQFGKPVTLSCSQTLNHNVMYWYQQKSSQAPKLLFHYYDKDFNNEADTPDNFQSRRPNTSFCFLDIRSPGLGDTAMYLCATSSGSYNEQFFGPGTRLTVL.

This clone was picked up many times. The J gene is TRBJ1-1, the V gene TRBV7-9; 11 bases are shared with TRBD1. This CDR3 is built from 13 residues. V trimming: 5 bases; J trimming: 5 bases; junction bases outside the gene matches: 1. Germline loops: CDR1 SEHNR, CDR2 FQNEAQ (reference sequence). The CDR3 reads CASSGTGGTEAFF. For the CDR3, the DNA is TGTGCCAGCAGCGGGACAGGGGGAACTGAAGCTTTCTTT.

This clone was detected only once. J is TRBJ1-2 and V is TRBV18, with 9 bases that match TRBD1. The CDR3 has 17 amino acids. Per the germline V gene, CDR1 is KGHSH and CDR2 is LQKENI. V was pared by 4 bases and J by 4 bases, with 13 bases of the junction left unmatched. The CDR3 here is CASSRQTGTGYGYGYTF. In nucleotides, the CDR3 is TGTGCCAGCTCACGACAGACCGGGACAGGGTACGGCTATGGCTACACCTTC.

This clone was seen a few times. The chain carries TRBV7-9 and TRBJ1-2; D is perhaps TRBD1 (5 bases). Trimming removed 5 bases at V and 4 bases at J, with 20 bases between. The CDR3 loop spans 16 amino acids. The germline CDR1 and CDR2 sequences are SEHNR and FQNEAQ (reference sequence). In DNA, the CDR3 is TGTGCCAGCAGCCCCCGTACTGGTACAGGTGCCTATGGCTACACCTTC. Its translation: CASSPRTGTGAYGYTF.

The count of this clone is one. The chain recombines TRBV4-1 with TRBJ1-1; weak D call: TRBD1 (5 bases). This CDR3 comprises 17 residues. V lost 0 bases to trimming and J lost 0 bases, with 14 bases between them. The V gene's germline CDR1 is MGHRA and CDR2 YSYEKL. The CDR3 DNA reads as TGCGCCAGCAGCCAAGATCTTGCAGGGTTAATGAACACTGAAGCTTTCTTT. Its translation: CASSQDLAGLMNTEAFF.

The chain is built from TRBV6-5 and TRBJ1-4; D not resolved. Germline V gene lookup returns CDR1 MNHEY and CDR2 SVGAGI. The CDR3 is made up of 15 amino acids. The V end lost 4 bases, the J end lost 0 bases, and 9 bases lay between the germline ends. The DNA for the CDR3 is TGTGCCAGCAGTTCCCACATTACAACTAATGAAAAACTGTTTTTT. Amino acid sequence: CASSSHITTNEKLFF.

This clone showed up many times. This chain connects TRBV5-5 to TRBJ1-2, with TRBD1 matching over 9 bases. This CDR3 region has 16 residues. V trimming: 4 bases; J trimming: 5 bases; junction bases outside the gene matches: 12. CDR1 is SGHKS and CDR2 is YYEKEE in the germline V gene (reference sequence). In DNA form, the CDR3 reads TGTGCCAGCAGCCCCCAACAGGGGGCCCCCTGGTATGGCTACACCTTC. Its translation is CASSPQQGAPWYGYTF.

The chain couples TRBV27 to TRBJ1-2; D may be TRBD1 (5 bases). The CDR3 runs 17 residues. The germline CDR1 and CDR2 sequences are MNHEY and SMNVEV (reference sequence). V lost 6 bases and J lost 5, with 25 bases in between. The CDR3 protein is CASSPQGHLSYLYGYTF. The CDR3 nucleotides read TGTGCCAGCAGCCCCCAAGGACACTTGTCCTACCTGTATGGCTACACCTTC.

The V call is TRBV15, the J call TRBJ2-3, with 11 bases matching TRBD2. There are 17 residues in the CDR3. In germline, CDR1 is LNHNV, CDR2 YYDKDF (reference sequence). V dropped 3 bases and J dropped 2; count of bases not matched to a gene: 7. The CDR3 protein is CATSREASGGFTDTQYF. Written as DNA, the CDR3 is TGTGCCACCAGCAGGGAGGCTAGCGGGGGGTTCACAGATACGCAGTATTTT.

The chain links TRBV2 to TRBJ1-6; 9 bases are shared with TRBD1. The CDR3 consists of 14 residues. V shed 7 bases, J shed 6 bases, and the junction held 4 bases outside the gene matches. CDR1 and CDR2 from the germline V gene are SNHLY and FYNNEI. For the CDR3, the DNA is TGTGCCAGCACTGGGACAGGGAGTAATTCACCCCTCCACTTT. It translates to CASTGTGSNSPLHF.

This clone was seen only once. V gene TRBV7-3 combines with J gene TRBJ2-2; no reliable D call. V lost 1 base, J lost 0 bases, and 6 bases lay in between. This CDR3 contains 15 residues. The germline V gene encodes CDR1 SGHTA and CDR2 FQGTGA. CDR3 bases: TGTGCCAGCAGCTTAAACCCGGCGAACACCGGGGAGCTGTTTTTT. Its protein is CASSLNPANTGELFF.

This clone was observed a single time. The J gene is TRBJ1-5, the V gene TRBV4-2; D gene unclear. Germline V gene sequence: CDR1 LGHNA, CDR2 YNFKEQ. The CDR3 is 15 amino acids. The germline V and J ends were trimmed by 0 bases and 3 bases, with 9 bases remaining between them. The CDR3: CASSQDGRNNQPQHF. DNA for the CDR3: TGTGCCAGCAGCCAAGATGGCCGAAACAATCAGCCCCAGCATTTT.

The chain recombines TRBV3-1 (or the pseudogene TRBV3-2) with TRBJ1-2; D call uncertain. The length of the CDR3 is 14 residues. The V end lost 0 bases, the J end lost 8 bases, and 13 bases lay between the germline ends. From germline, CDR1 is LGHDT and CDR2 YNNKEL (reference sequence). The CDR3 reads CASSQEWRAGGYTF. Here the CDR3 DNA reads TGTGCCAGCAGCCAAGAATGGAGGGCGGGAGGCTACACCTTC.

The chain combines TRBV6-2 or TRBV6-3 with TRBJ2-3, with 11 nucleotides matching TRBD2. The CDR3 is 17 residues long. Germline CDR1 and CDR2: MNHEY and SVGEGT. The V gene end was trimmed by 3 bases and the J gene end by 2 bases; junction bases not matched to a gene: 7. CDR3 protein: CASSYYASGGFTDTQYF. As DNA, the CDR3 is TGTGCCAGCAGTTATTATGCTAGCGGGGGGTTCACAGATACGCAGTATTTT.

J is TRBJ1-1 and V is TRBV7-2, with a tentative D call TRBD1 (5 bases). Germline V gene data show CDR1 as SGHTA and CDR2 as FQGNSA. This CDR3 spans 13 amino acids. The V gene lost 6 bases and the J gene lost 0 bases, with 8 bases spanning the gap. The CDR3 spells CASRLTVNTEAFF. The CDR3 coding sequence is TGTGCCAGCAGGCTGACAGTGAACACTGAAGCTTTCTTT.

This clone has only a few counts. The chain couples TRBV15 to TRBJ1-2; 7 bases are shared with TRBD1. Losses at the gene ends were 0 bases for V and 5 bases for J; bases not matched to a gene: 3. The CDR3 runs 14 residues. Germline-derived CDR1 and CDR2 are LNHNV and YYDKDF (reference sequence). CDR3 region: CATSREDRIYGYTF. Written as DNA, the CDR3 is TGTGCCACCAGCAGAGAGGACAGGATTTATGGCTACACCTTC.

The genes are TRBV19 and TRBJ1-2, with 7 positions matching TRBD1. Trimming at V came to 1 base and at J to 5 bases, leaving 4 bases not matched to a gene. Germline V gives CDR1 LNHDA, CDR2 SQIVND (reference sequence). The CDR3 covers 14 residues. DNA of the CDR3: TGTGCCAGTAGTATAGGTACAGGGGTATATGGCTACACCTTC. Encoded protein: CASSIGTGVYGYTF.

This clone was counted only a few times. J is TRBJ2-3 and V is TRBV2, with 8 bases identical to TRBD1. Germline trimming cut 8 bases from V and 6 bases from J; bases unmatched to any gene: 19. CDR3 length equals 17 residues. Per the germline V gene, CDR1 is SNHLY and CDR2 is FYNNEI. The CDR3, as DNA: TGTGCCAGCCTCCAGGGGGGACCGACAGGGGTGGGGGATACGCAGTATTTT. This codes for CASLQGGPTGVGDTQYF.

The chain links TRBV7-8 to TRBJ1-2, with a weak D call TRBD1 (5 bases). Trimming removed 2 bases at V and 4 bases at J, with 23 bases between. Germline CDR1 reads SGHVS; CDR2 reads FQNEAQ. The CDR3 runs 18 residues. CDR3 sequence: CASSLISRIGAQPYGYTF. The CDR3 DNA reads TGTGCCAGCAGCTTAATTTCCCGGATTGGGGCCCAACCCTATGGCTACACCTTC.

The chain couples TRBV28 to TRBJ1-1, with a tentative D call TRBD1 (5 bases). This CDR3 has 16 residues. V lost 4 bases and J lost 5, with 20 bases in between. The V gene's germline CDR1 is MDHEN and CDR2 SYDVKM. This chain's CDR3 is CASSSPGGGRGTEAFF. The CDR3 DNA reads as TGTGCCAGCAGTTCGCCGGGGGGAGGGCGGGGAACTGAAGCTTTCTTT.

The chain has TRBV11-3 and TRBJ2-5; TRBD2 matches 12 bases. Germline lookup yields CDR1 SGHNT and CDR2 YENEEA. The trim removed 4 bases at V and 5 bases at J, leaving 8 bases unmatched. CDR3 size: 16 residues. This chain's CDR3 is CASSSSSGGALETQYF. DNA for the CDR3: TGTGCCAGCAGCTCCTCTAGCGGGGGGGCCCTGGAGACCCAGTACTTC.

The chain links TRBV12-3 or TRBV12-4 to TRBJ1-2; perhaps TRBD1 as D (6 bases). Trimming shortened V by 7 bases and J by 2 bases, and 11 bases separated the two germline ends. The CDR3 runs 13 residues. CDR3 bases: TGTGCCAGCATCGCGGGGGCCAACTATGGCTACACCTTC. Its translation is CASIAGANYGYTF.